This TCR beta chain is drawn from a study of blood T cell repertoires in COVID-19. Study at large: Sample material is recorded as cDNA or gDNA derived from T cells, B-cell-depleted T cells, or PBMCs.

Generated by immunoSEQ multiplex PCR, the TCRdb table keeps only in-frame clones and is missing some. The data show 150,000 to 200,000 clones, just over 85% seen once. CDR1 and CDR2 (germline): MDHEN, SYDVKM. The CDR3 runs to 13 residues. V dropped 4 bases and J dropped 4; count of bases not matched to a gene: 2. The clonotype comes from a woman between 18 and 30 years old who had recovered from COVID-19. The gene calls are TRBV28 and TRBJ1-1; TRBD1 matches 8 bases. Sequencing was carried out using PBMCs or T cells enriched from blood (not recorded which). The CDR3 nucleotides are TGTGCCAGCAGTTCGCAGGGGGCCACTGAAGCTTTCTTT. It translates to CASSSQGATEAFF.